The 26 T cell receptor beta chains below come from one sample, sequenced in a study of vaccination and CD4 T cells after COVID-19. Their antigens are not known. This sample's treatment: roughly 10-day PBMC culture with coronavirus spike peptide pools or control peptides (ViraFEST assay). Sequencing of the DNA from cultured CD4+ T cells was carried out with the Oncomine TCR Beta short-read assay. TCRdb processed the PCR reads anew with MiXCR; each CDR3 protein has one entry. The data contain more than 9,000 distinct CDR3 sequences, about two fifths of them singletons. The sequenced sample was CD4+ T cells from blood, cultured in vitro, obtained after SARS-CoV-2 vaccination. Receptor source: a human donor who had recovered from COVID-19.

This clonotype was seen a handful of times. The rearrangement links TRBV28 to TRBJ2-1; D is undetermined. This CDR3 contains 12 residues. Germline CDR1 and CDR2: MDHEN and SYDVKM. Trimming shortened V by 6 bases and J by 7 bases, and 10 bases separated the two germline ends. CDR3 coding DNA: TGTGCCAGCAGCCGATTTCCTAATGAGCAGTTCTTC. Amino acid sequence: CASSRFPNEQFF.

This clonotype has more than one count but fewer than ten. V gene TRBV7-2 combines with J gene TRBJ1-3, with unresolved D. The CDR3 covers 11 residues. The V end was cut by 5 bases, the J end by 4 bases, with 3 bases between. CDR1 and CDR2 (germline): SGHTA, FQGNSA. The CDR3 DNA follows: TGTGCCAGCAGCCCCGGAAACACCATATATTTT. Translation: CASSPGNTIYF.

The chain couples TRBV4-3 to TRBJ2-7, with D perhaps matching TRBD1 or TRBD2 (5 bases each). CDR3 length: 17 amino acids. The V gene lost 1 base and the J gene lost 0 bases, with 16 bases spanning the gap. CDR1 and CDR2 from the germline V gene are LGHNA and YSLEER. The CDR3 DNA reads TGCGCCAGCAGCCAAGTAGTTTCAGCAGGGAGCTCCTACGAGCAGTACTTC. The encoded protein is CASSQVVSAGSSYEQYF.

This clonotype has a handful of counts. V and J are TRBV7-8 and TRBJ1-1; D is uncertain. CDR1 is SGHVS and CDR2 is FQNEAQ in the germline V gene. Deletions cut 3 bases from V and 0 bases from J, with 5 bases between. CDR3 length equals 13 residues. The CDR3 coding sequence is TGTGCCAGCAGCTTCACGCTGAACACTGAAGCTTTCTTT. Protein: CASSFTLNTEAFF. The entire variable domain, with the rest obtained from reference TRBV7-8 and TRBJ1-1, is as follows: GAGVSQSPRYKVAKRGQDVALRCDPISGHVSLFWYQQALGQGPEFLTYFQNEAQLDKSGLPSDRFFAERPEGSVSTLKIQRTQQEDSAVYLCASSFTLNTEAFFGQGTRLTVV.

The chain uses TRBV27 and TRBJ2-1; 8 bases map to TRBD2. Germline V lookup: CDR1 MNHEY, CDR2 SMNVEV (reference sequence). V trimming: 7 bases; J trimming: 10 bases; junction bases outside the gene matches: 15. The CDR3 runs 15 residues. The CDR3 is CASTRGAGAGREQFF. In DNA form, the CDR3 reads TGTGCCAGCACCCGGGGAGCGGGAGCGGGAAGGGAGCAGTTCTTC.

The rearrangement joins TRBV6-1 to TRBJ2-1, with TRBD2 matching over 8 bases. This CDR3 has 15 amino acids. Unmatched junction bases numbered 14, after V lost 7 bases and J lost 9 bases. Per germline, CDR1 MNHNS and CDR2 SASEGT. The CDR3 DNA follows: TGTGCCAGCATCGCCGGGGCGGGGGGCTTTGCTGAGCAGTTCTTC. It translates to CASIAGAGGFAEQFF.

This chain uses TRBV12-3 or TRBV12-4 with TRBJ1-6, with no clear D. V lost 1 base and J 0 bases, leaving 10 bases between the germline ends. The CDR3 runs to 17 residues. Here the CDR3 reads CASSLVGKSSYNSPLHF. CDR3 nucleotides: TGTGCCAGCAGTTTAGTTGGGAAGAGCTCCTATAATTCACCCCTCCACTTT.

The V and J genes are TRBV20-1 and TRBJ2-5; 7 nucleotides match TRBD1. The germline CDR1 and CDR2 sequences are DFQATT and SNEGSKA (reference sequence). V shed 6 bases and J 5 bases; nucleotides not matched to a gene: 6. This CDR3 has 12 amino acids. The CDR3 DNA reads TGCAGTGCCCCCGACAGGGCGGAGACCCAGTACTTC. This sequence encodes CSAPDRAETQYF.

This clonotype was seen a handful of times. J is TRBJ1-5 and V is TRBV28; D is uncertain. Germline V gene sequence: CDR1 MDHEN, CDR2 SYDVKM. Between the trimmed V and J ends, which lost 3 bases and 3 bases, there was a span of 9 bases. The CDR3 has 14 residues. The CDR3 sequence: CASSFGQFNQPQHF. CDR3 DNA: TGTGCCAGCAGTTTTGGGCAGTTCAATCAGCCCCAGCATTTT.

This clonotype was seen only a few times. The J gene is TRBJ1-2, the V gene TRBV21-1; TRBD1, as called in the table, went unchecked against the DNA. TRBV21-1 corresponds to a pseudogene. This CDR3 is built from 15 residues. CDR3 nucleotide sequence: TGTGCCAGCAGCAACGTCGGGACAGGTTACTATGGCTACACCTTC. Amino acids: CASSNVGTGYYGYTF.

This chain uses TRBV20-1 with TRBJ2-2, with TRBD1 identical over 7 bases. CDR1 and CDR2 from the germline V gene are DFQATT and SNEGSKA (reference sequence). The trim removed 4 bases at V and 6 bases at J, leaving 11 bases unmatched. CDR3 length: 15 amino acids. The CDR3 spells CSAKRQGKMAGELFF. CDR3 bases: TGCAGTGCTAAACGACAGGGAAAGATGGCCGGGGAGCTGTTTTTT.

This clonotype has only a few counts. This sequence joins TRBV6-1 and TRBJ2-2; D is perhaps TRBD2 (6 bases). The germline gives CDR1 MNHNS, CDR2 SASEGT. The CDR3 is made up of 16 amino acids. V was trimmed by 6 bases and J by 5 bases, leaving 19 bases between them. CDR3 in DNA: TGTGCCAGCAGAACCCATCCCCGGGGGAATACCGGGGAGCTGTTTTTT. This sequence encodes CASRTHPRGNTGELFF.

The chain joins TRBV23-1 to TRBJ1-1; D remains ambiguous. TRBV23-1 is identified as an open reading frame with a role that is uncertain. Trimming left V 0 bases short and J 2 bases short, with 13 bases between. This CDR3 has 16 amino acids. CDR3 protein: CASSQSDGPVNTEAFF. As DNA, the CDR3 is TGCGCCAGCAGTCAATCGGATGGGCCCGTAAACACTGAAGCTTTCTTT.

The chain links TRBV7-2 to TRBJ2-1; TRBD2 matches 14 bases. CDR1 and CDR2 from the germline V gene are SGHTA and FQGNSA. There are 18 residues in the CDR3. J lost 7 bases, V lost 5 bases, and 13 bases had no gene match. CDR3 nucleotide sequence: TGTGCCAGCAGCCGCCTAGTACCGACTAGCGGGAGGGTAAATGAGCAGTTCTTC. It encodes CASSRLVPTSGRVNEQFF. The whole variable domain, filled in from reference TRBV7-2 and TRBJ2-1, reads GAGVSQSPSNKVTEKGKDVELRCDPISGHTALYWYRQSLGQGLEFLIYFQGNSAPDKSGLPSDRFSAERTGGSVSTLTIQRTQQEDSAVYLCASSRLVPTSGRVNEQFFGPGTRLTVL.

The chain uses TRBV7-9 and TRBJ1-1; 8 bases match TRBD1. The CDR3 is made up of 17 amino acids. The germline V gene has CDR1 SEHNR and CDR2 FQNEAQ (reference sequence). J gave up 4 bases and V 2 bases, and 12 bases lay outside the gene matches. The DNA for the CDR3 is TGTGCCAGCAGCTTAAGGTCTGGACAGGGACGGGGCACTGAAGCTTTCTTT. It yields the protein CASSLRSGQGRGTEAFF.

This clonotype was recorded a few times. The rearrangement joins TRBV7-8 to TRBJ2-1; 9 nucleotides align to TRBD2. The CDR3 has 15 amino acids. V gave up 4 bases and J gave up 6 bases; unmatched junction bases: 7. Germline values: CDR1 SGHVS, CDR2 FQNEAQ. DNA of the CDR3: TGTGCCAGCAGCTCATCCGGGACTAGCCCCAATGAGCAGTTCTTC. As protein: CASSSSGTSPNEQFF.

This rearrangement joins TRBV5-1 to TRBJ2-3; TRBD2 matches at 9 bases. V was pared by 2 bases and J by 3 bases, with 13 bases of the junction left unmatched. The CDR3 is 18 residues long. Germline CDR1 reads SGHRS; CDR2 reads YFSETQ. The CDR3 DNA reads as TGCGCCAGCAGCTTAAGGGTGACTAGCGGAGCCATGACAGATACGCAGTATTTT. This encodes CASSLRVTSGAMTDTQYF.

Relative to its sample, this clonotype is medium-sized (0.01 to 0.1%). The chain employs TRBV7-6 and TRBJ1-6; no reliable D call. This CDR3 region has 16 residues. Germline V gene sequence: CDR1 SGHVS, CDR2 FNYEAQ. Trimming took 5 bases from V and 9 from J, leaving 20 bases between them. As DNA, the CDR3 is TGTGCCAGCAGCCCAACCGGGGAACAATGGGGTTCACCCCTCCACTTT. It yields the protein CASSPTGEQWGSPLHF. Variable domain in full (rest from reference TRBV7-6 and TRBJ1-6): GAGVSQSPRYKVTKRGQDVALRCDPISGHVSLYWYRQALGQGPEFLTYFNYEAQQDKSGLPNDRFSAERPEGSISTLTIQRTEQRDSAMYRCASSPTGEQWGSPLHFGNGTRLTVT.

The gene calls are TRBV18 and TRBJ2-5, with D possibly TRBD1 on 5 matching bases. Trimming took off 3 bases at V and 1 base at J, with 6 bases between the two ends. CDR3 size: 13 residues. From germline, CDR1 is KGHSH and CDR2 LQKENI. CDR3 sequence (DNA): TGTGCCAGCTCACCCCAGGGCCAAGAGACCCAGTACTTC. Residues: CASSPQGQETQYF.

This CDR3 is CSARQDSYEQYF. CDR3 DNA: TGCAGTGCCAGACAGGACTCCTACGAGCAGTACTTC. The rearrangement links TRBV20-1 to TRBJ2-7; TRBD1 is a possible D gene (6 bases). The CDR3 loop spans 12 amino acids. Germline loops: CDR1 DFQATT, CDR2 SNEGSKA (reference sequence). Trimming cost V 6 bases and J 0 bases, with 9 bases left between them.

This chain links TRBV7-2 with TRBJ2-3; TRBD2 is a possible D gene (6 bases). The CDR3 runs to 16 residues. Trimming pared 3 bases from V and 4 bases from J, leaving 17 bases between. CDR1 and CDR2 from the germline V gene are SGHTA and FQGNSA. CDR3 coding DNA: TGTGCCAGCAGCTTGATCGGGACTTCCGGGCCAGATACGCAGTATTTT. Protein sequence: CASSLIGTSGPDTQYF.

This clonotype was detected a few times. The gene calls are TRBV6-5 and TRBJ2-6; D is uncertain. Germline CDR1 is MNHEY and CDR2 is SVGAGI. The length of the CDR3 is 16 residues. Trimming stripped 2 bases from V and 1 base from J, with 9 bases between. The CDR3 loop is CASSYPDGSGANVLTF. Written as DNA, the CDR3 is TGTGCCAGCAGTTACCCGGATGGGTCTGGGGCCAACGTCCTGACTTTC.

This chain links TRBV20-1 with TRBJ2-5, with D perhaps given as TRBD1 or TRBD2 (7 bases each). Trimming took off 4 bases at V and 4 bases at J, with 16 bases between the two ends. Germline CDR1 and CDR2: DFQATT and SNEGSKA (reference sequence). This CDR3 has 14 residues. This CDR3 reads CSATRGGGRETQYF. DNA of the CDR3: TGCAGTGCTACCAGGGGGGGAGGGCGAGAGACCCAGTACTTC.

This clonotype was seen a few times. This sequence joins TRBV6-2 or TRBV6-3 and TRBJ2-7, with D possibly matching TRBD1 (6 bases). V was trimmed by 6 bases and J by 5 bases, leaving 11 bases between them. The germline CDR1 and CDR2 sequences are MNHEY and SVGEGT. The CDR3 is 12 residues long. The chain's CDR3 is CASRKQGHEQYF. The CDR3 coding sequence is TGTGCCAGCAGAAAACAGGGCCACGAGCAGTACTTC.

The rearrangement links TRBV4-3 to TRBJ2-2; 9 nucleotides agree with TRBD2. Per the germline V gene, CDR1 is LGHNA and CDR2 is YSLEER. The CDR3 contains 15 residues. The V gene end was trimmed by 4 bases and the J gene end by 7 bases; junction bases not matched to a gene: 7. The CDR3 region has the DNA TGCGCCAGCAGCCGAATAGCGGGAGTTATCGGGGAGCTGTTTTTT. Its translation: CASSRIAGVIGELFF.

V and J are TRBV6-2 or TRBV6-3 and TRBJ2-7; 8 positions match TRBD2. The CDR3 is made up of 15 amino acids. The germline gives CDR1 MNHEY, CDR2 SVGEGT. J gave up 4 bases and V 6 bases, and 11 bases lay outside the gene matches. CDR3 DNA: TGTGCCAGCAGCCTTGGGACTAGTCGGTTATACGAGCAGTACTTC. As protein: CASSLGTSRLYEQYF.